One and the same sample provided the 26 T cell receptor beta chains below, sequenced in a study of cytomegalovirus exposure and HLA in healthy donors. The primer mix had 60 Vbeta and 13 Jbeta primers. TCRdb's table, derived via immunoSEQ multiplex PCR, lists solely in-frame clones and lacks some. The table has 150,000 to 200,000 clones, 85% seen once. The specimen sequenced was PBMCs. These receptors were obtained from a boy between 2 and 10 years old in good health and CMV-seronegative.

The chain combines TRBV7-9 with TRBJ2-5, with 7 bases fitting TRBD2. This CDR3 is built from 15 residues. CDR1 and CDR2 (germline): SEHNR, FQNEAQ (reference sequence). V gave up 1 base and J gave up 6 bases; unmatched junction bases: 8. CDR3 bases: TGTGCCAGCAGCTTAGGGGCGGGAGTAGTTCAGACCCAGTACTTC. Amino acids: CASSLGAGVVQTQYF.

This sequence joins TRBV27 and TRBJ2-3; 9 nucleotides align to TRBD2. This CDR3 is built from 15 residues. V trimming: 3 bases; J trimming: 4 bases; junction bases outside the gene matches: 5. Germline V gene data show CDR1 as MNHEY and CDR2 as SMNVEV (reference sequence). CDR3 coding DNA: TGTGCCAGCAGTTTGCGGGGGGGCCACCCAGATACGCAGTATTTT. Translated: CASSLRGGHPDTQYF.

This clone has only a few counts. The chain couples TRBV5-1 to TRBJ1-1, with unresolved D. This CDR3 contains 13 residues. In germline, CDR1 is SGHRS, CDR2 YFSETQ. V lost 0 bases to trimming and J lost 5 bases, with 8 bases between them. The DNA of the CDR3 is TGCGCCAGCAGCTTGGGGCAGGCGACTGAAGCTTTCTTT. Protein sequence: CASSLGQATEAFF.

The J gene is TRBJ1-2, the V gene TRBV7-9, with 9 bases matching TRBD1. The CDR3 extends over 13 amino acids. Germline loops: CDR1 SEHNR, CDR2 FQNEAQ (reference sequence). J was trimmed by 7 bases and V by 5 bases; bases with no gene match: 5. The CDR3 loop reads CASSRGTGSGYTF. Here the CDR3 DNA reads TGTGCCAGCAGCCGCGGGACAGGGAGTGGCTACACCTTC.

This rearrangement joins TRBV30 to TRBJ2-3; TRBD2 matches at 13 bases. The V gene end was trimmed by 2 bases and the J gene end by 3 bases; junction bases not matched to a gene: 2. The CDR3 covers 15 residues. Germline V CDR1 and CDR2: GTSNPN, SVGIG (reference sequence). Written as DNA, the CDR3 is TGTGCCTGGAGTCGGACTAGCGGGAGAACAGATACGCAGTATTTT. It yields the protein CAWSRTSGRTDTQYF. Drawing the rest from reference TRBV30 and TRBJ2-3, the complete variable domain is SQTIHQWPATLVQPVGSPLSLECTVEGTSNPNLYWYRQAAGRGLQLLFYSVGIGQISSEVPQNLSASRPQDRQFILSSKKLLLSDSGFYLCAWSRTSGRTDTQYFGPGTRLTVL.

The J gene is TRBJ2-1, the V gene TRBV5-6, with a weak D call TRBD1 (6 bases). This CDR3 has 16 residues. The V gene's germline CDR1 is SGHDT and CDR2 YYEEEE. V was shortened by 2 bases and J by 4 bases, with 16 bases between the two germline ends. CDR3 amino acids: CASSLGQGLEYNEQFF. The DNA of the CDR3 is TGTGCCAGCAGCTTAGGTCAGGGGCTGGAGTACAATGAGCAGTTCTTC.

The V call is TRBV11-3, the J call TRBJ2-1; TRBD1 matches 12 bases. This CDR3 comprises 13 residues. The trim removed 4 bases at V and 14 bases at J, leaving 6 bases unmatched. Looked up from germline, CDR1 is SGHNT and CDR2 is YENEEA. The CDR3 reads CASSSGTGGRKFF. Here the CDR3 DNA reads TGTGCCAGCAGCTCCGGGACAGGGGGCAGAAAGTTCTTC.

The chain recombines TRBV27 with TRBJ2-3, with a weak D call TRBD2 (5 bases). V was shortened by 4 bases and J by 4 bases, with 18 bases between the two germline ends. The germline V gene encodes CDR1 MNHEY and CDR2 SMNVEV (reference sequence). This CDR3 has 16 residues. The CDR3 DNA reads TGTGCCAGCAGTTCCCCCCCAGCGGTATTAGCAGATACGCAGTATTTT. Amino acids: CASSSPPAVLADTQYF.

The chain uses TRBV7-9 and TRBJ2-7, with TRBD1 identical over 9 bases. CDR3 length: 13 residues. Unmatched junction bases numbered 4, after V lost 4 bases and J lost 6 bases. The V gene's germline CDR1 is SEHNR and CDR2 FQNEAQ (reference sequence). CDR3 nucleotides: TGTGCCAGCAGCTCTGGACAGGGGCGCGAGCAGTACTTC. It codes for CASSSGQGREQYF.

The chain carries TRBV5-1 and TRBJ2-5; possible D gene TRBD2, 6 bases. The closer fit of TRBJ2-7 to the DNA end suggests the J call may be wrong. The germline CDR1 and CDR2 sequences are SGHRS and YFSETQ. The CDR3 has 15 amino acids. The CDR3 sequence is CASSLGTSSPYEQYF. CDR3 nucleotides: TGCGCCAGCAGCTTGGGTACTAGCAGTCCCTACGAGCAGTACTTC.

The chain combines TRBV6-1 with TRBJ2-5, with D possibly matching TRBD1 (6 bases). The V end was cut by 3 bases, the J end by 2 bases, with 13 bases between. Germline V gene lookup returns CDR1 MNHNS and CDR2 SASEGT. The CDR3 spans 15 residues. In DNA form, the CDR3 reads TGTGCCAGCAGTGAGGGCTCCGGGACACAAGAGACCCAGTACTTC. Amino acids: CASSEGSGTQETQYF.

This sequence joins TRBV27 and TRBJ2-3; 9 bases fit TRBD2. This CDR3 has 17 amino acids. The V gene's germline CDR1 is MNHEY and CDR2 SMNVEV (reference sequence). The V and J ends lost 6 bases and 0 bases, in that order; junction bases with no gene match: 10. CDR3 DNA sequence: TGTGCCAGCAGCTGGCGGGAGGGCCGGCCTAGCACAGATACGCAGTATTTT. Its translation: CASSWREGRPSTDTQYF.

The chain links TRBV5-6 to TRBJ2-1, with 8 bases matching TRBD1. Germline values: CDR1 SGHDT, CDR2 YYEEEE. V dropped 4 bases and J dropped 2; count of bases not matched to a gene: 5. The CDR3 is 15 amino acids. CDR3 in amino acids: CASSQDRVPYNEQFF. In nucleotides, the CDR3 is TGTGCCAGCAGCCAGGACAGGGTGCCCTACAATGAGCAGTTCTTC.

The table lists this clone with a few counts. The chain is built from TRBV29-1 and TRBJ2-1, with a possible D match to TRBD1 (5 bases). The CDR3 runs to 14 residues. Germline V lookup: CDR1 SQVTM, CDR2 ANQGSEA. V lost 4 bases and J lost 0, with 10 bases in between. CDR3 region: CSVGNRSSYNEQFF. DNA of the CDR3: TGCAGCGTTGGAAACAGGTCCTCCTACAATGAGCAGTTCTTC.

CDR3 DNA sequence: TGCGCCAGCAGCCGGGACGGACAGGAGGGAGAAAAACTGTTTTTT. Translated, it gives CASSRDGQEGEKLFF. V usage is TRBV5-1 and J usage is TRBJ1-4; 7 nucleotides match TRBD1. CDR3 length: 15 residues. The junction had 11 bases not matched to a gene; V was cut back by 4 bases and J by 8 bases. Germline V lookup: CDR1 SGHRS, CDR2 YFSETQ.

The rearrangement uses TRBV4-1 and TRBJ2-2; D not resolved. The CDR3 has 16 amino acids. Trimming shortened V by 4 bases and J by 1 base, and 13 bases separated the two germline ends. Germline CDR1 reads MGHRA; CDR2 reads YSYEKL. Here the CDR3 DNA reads TGCGCCAGCAGCCTAAACCAAGTAGAGAACACCGGGGAGCTGTTTTTT. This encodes CASSLNQVENTGELFF.

CDR3 region: CASSLAPLGNTDTQYF. Here the CDR3 DNA reads TGCGCCAGCAGCTTGGCCCCCCTCGGTAACACAGATACGCAGTATTTT. The J gene is TRBJ2-3, the V gene TRBV5-1; D unclear. The CDR3 totals 16 residues. The V end lost 0 bases, the J end lost 2 bases, and 13 bases lay between the germline ends. CDR1 and CDR2 from the germline V gene are SGHRS and YFSETQ.

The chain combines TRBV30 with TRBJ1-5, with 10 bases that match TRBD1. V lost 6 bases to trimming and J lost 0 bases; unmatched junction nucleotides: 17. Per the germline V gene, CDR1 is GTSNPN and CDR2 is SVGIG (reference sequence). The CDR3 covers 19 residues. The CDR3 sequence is CACPDRGMRSLYSNQPQHF. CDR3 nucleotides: TGTGCCTGCCCGGACAGGGGGATGAGATCACTCTATAGCAATCAGCCCCAGCATTTT.

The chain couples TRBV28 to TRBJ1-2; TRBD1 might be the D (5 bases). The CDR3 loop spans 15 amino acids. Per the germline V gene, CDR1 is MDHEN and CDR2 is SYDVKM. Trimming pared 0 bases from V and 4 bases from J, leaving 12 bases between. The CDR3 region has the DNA TGTGCCAGCAGTTTATGCGGGGGTTGTGGCTATGGCTACACCTTC. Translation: CASSLCGGCGYGYTF.

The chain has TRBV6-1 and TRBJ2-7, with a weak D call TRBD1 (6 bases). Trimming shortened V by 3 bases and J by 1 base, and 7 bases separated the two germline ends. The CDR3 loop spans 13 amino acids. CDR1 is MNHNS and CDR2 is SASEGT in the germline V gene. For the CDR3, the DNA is TGTGCCAGCAGTGATCAGGGGTCCTACGAGCAGTACGTC. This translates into CASSDQGSYEQYV.

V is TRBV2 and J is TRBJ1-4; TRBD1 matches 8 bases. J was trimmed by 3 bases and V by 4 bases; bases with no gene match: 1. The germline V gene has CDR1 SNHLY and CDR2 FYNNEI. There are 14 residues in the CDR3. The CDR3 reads CASSVDRANEKLFF. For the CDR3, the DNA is TGTGCCAGCAGTGTGGACAGGGCTAATGAAAAACTGTTTTTT.

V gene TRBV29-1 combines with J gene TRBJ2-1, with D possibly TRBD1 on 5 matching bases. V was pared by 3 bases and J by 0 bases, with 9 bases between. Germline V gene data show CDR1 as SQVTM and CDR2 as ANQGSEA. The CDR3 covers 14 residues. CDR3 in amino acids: CSVDDSYSYNEQFF. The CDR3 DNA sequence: TGCAGCGTTGATGACAGCTACTCCTACAATGAGCAGTTCTTC.

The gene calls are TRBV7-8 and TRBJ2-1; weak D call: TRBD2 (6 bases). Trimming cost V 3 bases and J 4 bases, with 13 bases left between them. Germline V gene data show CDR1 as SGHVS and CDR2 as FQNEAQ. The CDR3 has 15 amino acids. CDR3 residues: CASSFLAEGYNEQFF. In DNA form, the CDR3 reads TGTGCCAGCAGCTTCTTAGCGGAGGGATACAATGAGCAGTTCTTC. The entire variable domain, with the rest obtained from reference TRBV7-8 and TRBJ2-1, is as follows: GAGVSQSPRYKVAKRGQDVALRCDPISGHVSLFWYQQALGQGPEFLTYFQNEAQLDKSGLPSDRFFAERPEGSVSTLKIQRTQQEDSAVYLCASSFLAEGYNEQFFGPGTRLTVL.

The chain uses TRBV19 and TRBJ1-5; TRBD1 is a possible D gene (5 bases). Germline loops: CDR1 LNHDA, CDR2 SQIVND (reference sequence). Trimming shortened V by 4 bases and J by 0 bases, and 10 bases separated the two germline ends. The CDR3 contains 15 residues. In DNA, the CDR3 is TGTGCCAGTAGTACCAGGGATTATAGCAATCAGCCCCAGCATTTT. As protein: CASSTRDYSNQPQHF.

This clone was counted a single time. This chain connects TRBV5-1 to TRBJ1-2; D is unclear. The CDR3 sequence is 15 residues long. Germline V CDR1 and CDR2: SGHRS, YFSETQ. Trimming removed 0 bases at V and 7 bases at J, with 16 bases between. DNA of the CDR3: TGCGCCAGCAGCTTGGGAGGGCCTCCGGGTCGTGGCTACACCTTC. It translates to CASSLGGPPGRGYTF.

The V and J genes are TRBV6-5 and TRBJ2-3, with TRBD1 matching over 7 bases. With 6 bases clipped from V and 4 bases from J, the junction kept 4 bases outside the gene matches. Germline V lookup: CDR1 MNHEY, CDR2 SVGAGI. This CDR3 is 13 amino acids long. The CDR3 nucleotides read TGTGCCAGCAGGACAGGGAGTGCAGATACGCAGTATTTT. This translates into CASRTGSADTQYF.